This TCR beta chain was captured by sequencing in a study of PD-L1 blockade in urothelial cancer. The table came from immunoSEQ multiplex PCR; TCRdb's copy has only in-frame clones and leaves some out. The repertoire holds approximately 51,000 clones, around 84% seen once, with roughly 22% in the top ten. Trimming at V came to 6 bases and at J to 3 bases, leaving 2 bases not matched to a gene. CDR3 length: 13 residues. Looked up from germline, CDR1 is MNHNS and CDR2 is SASEGT. The time point here: pretreatment peripheral blood. This clone has a handful of counts. The material was PBMCs, obtained around atezolizumab (anti-PD-L1) treatment. This chain connects TRBV6-1 to TRBJ1-2, with 9 bases matching TRBD1. The TCR was taken from a man in his 60s with urothelial cancer. The CDR3 region is CASRRDRDYGYTF. CDR3 in DNA: TGTGCCAGCAGACGGGACAGGGACTATGGCTACACCTTC.